The present TCR beta chain was sequenced within a study of control samples from healthy donors and cancer patients. Germline CDR1 LGHDT, CDR2 YNNKEL (reference sequence). This CDR3 has 13 amino acids. Trimming took off 1 base at V and 5 bases at J, with 8 bases between the two ends. Generated by immunoSEQ multiplex PCR, the TCRdb table keeps only in-frame clones and is missing some. Found here are about 75,000 clones, 94% of them singletons; the top ten hold 6% to 8%. The sequencing sample was made of blood. The receptor's source is a woman in her forties in good health. V gene TRBV3-1 (or the pseudogene TRBV3-2) combines with J gene TRBJ1-1; D not resolved. The CDR3 bases are TGTGCCAGCAGCCAAGTCGTCGATACTGAAGCTTTCTTT. This sequence encodes CASSQVVDTEAFF.